This TCR beta chain was sequenced for a study of blood T cell repertoires in COVID-19. This clone showed up just a few times. TCRdb's table, derived via immunoSEQ multiplex PCR, lists solely in-frame clones and lacks some. This table has approximately 120,000 clones, about 85% appearing once. Sequenced input: peripheral blood. This TCR was sampled from a woman of 80 years or more with COVID-19, enrolled during active disease.

CDR3 amino acids: CASSLEGGDQPQHF. CDR3 nucleotide sequence: TGTGCCAGCAGCTTGGAAGGTGGAGATCAGCCCCAGCATTTT. The rearrangement links TRBV5-4 to TRBJ1-5; D remains unclear. V was cut by 0 bases and J by 5 bases, with 9 bases left in between. The CDR3 runs 14 residues. Germline CDR1 reads SGHNT; CDR2 reads YYREEE (reference sequence).